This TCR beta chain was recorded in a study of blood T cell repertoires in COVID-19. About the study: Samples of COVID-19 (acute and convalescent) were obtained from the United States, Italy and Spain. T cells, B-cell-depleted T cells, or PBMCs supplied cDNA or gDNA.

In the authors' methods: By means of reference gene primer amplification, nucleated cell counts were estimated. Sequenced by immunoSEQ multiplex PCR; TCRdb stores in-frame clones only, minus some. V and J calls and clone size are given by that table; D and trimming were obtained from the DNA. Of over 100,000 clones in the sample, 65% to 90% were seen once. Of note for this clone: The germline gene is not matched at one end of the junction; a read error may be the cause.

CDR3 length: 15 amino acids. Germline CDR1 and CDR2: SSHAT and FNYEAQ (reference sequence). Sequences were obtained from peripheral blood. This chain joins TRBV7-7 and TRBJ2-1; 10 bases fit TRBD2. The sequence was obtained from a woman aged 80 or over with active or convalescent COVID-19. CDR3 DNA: TGTGCTAGCAGCCCGGGACTAGCGAGGTCCGATGAGCAGTTCTTC. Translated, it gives CASSPGLARSDEQFF.